This T cell receptor (beta chain) was profiled in a study of CD4+ T cells in melanoma. As for this clone: Its antigen is still unknown.

Profiling relied on immunoSEQ multiplex PCR, and the TCRdb table lists in-frame clones only, not all of them. The top ten clones hold 4.5% to 6% of a sample with tens of thousands of clones, about 72% of them seen once. The length of the CDR3 is 13 residues. Germline V gene data show CDR1 as SGHTA and CDR2 as FQGNSA. The ends were cut back, 1 base at V and 7 bases at J, with 10 bases in the middle. Study observations and caveats: Neoantigen-specific CD4+ T cells in melanoma reportedly had diverse differentiation states. A reported correlation linked neoantigen-specific CD4+ T cells to CD8+, macrophage and B cell function.

The sequenced sample consisted of tumor tissue. The source of this sequence is a human donor with melanoma. This rearrangement joins TRBV7-2 to TRBJ1-2; D is unclear. The CDR3 here is CASSLGAEGGYTF. CDR3 bases: TGTGCCAGCAGCTTAGGGGCAGAAGGTGGCTACACCTTC.